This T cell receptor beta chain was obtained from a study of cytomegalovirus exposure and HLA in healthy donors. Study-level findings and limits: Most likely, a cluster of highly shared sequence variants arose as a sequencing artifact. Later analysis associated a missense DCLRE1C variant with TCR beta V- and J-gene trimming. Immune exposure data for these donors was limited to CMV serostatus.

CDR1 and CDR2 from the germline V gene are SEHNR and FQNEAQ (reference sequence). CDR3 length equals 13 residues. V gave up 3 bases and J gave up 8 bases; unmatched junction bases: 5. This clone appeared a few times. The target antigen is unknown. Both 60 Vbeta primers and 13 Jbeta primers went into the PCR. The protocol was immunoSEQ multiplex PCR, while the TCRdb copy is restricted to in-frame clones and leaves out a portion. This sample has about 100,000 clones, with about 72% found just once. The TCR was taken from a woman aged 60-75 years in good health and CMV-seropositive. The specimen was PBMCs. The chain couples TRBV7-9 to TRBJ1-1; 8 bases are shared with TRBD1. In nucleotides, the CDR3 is TGTGCCAGCAGCTTGATGGGACAGGTGGAAGCTTTCTTT. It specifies CASSLMGQVEAFF.